These 23 T cell receptor beta chains originate from one sample sequenced in a study of CD8+ T cells in alopecia areata. TCR sequencing used cDNA made by reverse transcription of extracted RNA. Profiling relied on immunoSEQ multiplex PCR, and the TCRdb table lists in-frame clones only, not all of them. The table records 200,000 or so clones, around 50% of them present only once. The sequencing input was CD8+ T cells sorted from blood. The receptors derive from a human donor in good health.

The table lists this clone with a few counts. This chain links TRBV13 with TRBJ2-7; 8 bases match TRBD1. V lost 1 base, J lost 5 bases, and 7 bases stayed unmatched. The CDR3 consists of 15 residues. Germline V gene data show CDR1 as PRHDT and CDR2 as FYEKMQ (reference sequence). The CDR3: CASSLVDRGVHEQYF. In DNA, the CDR3 is TGTGCCAGCAGCTTAGTAGACAGGGGAGTCCACGAGCAGTACTTC.

V is TRBV27 and J is TRBJ1-2; D is ambiguous. This CDR3 contains 13 residues. CDR1 is MNHEY and CDR2 is SMNVEV in the germline V gene (reference sequence). Trimming took 3 bases from V and 4 from J, leaving 9 bases between them. The CDR3 spells CASSFEGAYGYTF. The CDR3 DNA sequence: TGTGCCAGCAGTTTCGAGGGAGCCTATGGCTACACCTTC.

V and J are TRBV30 and TRBJ1-6; tentative D call: TRBD1 (5 bases). The CDR3 is made up of 13 amino acids. V was clipped by 2 bases and J by 12 bases, with 14 bases between them. CDR1 is GTSNPN, CDR2 SVGIG, per germline (reference sequence). Written as DNA, the CDR3 is TGTGCCTGGAGTACCTCCCGGGGCGAACCCCTCCACTTT. It yields the protein CAWSTSRGEPLHF.

This clone has just a few counts. The genes are TRBV2 and TRBJ1-1; 9 positions agree with TRBD1. The ends lost 7 bases at V and 3 bases at J; junction bases unmatched: 9. CDR1 and CDR2 (germline): SNHLY, FYNNEI. This CDR3 is 15 amino acids long. CDR3 protein: CASISGQGRDTEAFF. DNA for the CDR3: TGTGCCAGCATCTCGGGACAGGGAAGGGACACTGAAGCTTTCTTT. Combining the CDR3 with reference TRBV2 and TRBJ1-1 gives the whole variable domain EPEVTQTPSHQVTQMGQEVILRCVPISNHLYFYWYRQILGQKVEFLVSFYNNEISEKSEIFDDQFSVERPDGSNFTLKIRSTKLEDSAMYFCASISGQGRDTEAFFGQGTRLTVV.

The chain links TRBV9 to TRBJ1-1, with D hard to call. V was clipped by 1 base and J by 4 bases, with 17 bases between them. The CDR3 runs 16 residues. Germline V gene data show CDR1 as SGDLS and CDR2 as YYNGEE. The CDR3 DNA reads TGTGCCAGCAGCGTAAAGGAGGTAGGAGGTCCCACTGAAGCTTTCTTT. As protein: CASSVKEVGGPTEAFF.

The J gene is TRBJ2-3, the V gene TRBV9; possibly TRBD2 for D (7 bases). Germline values: CDR1 SGDLS, CDR2 YYNGEE. CDR3 size: 16 residues. V lost 7 bases, J lost 2 bases, and 20 bases lay in between. In DNA form, the CDR3 reads TGTGCCAGCTCTAGAGGGGGGGACTTAGTCACAGATACGCAGTATTTT. It encodes CASSRGGDLVTDTQYF. The complete variable domain, with remaining parts taken from reference TRBV9 and TRBJ2-3, reads DSGVTQTPKHLITATGQRVTLRCSPRSGDLSVYWYQQSLDQGLQFLIQYYNGEERAKGNILERFSAQQFPDLHSELNLSSLELGDSALYFCASSRGGDLVTDTQYFGPGTRLTVL.

This clone has only one observation. This chain links TRBV2 with TRBJ1-2; D is ambiguous. Deletions cut 11 bases from V and 9 bases from J, with 13 bases between. Germline assignment: CDR1 SNHLY and CDR2 FYNNEI. The CDR3 contains 10 residues. The DNA of the CDR3 is TGTGCCGTACTGCGGGGTCGCTACACCTTC. It codes for CAVLRGRYTF. The entire variable domain, with the rest obtained from reference TRBV2 and TRBJ1-2, is as follows: EPEVTQTPSHQVTQMGQEVILRCVPISNHLYFYWYRQILGQKVEFLVSFYNNEISEKSEIFDDQFSVERPDGSNFTLKIRSTKLEDSAMYFCAVLRGRYTFGSGTRLTVV.

This rearrangement joins TRBV9 to TRBJ2-7, with 9 bases fitting TRBD1. V shed 3 bases, J shed 4 bases, and the junction held 5 bases outside the gene matches. The CDR3 spans 14 residues. Germline CDR1 and CDR2: SGDLS and YYNGEE. The CDR3 sequence is CASSARDRAYEQYF. In DNA, the CDR3 is TGTGCCAGCAGCGCGAGGGACAGGGCATACGAGCAGTACTTC. The whole variable domain, remainder taken from reference TRBV9 and TRBJ2-7, is DSGVTQTPKHLITATGQRVTLRCSPRSGDLSVYWYQQSLDQGLQFLIQYYNGEERAKGNILERFSAQQFPDLHSELNLSSLELGDSALYFCASSARDRAYEQYFGPGTRLTVT.

The rearrangement uses TRBV30 and TRBJ2-1; D call uncertain. CDR1 is GTSNPN, CDR2 SVGIG, per germline (reference sequence). V lost 2 bases and J 8 bases, leaving 10 bases between the germline ends. CDR3 length: 12 amino acids. The CDR3 DNA reads TGTGCCTGGAGTCCCCGCAGCGATGAGCAGTTCTTC. It yields the protein CAWSPRSDEQFF.

The chain employs TRBV7-6 and TRBJ2-7; D ambiguous. CDR3 length: 14 amino acids. The germline V gene has CDR1 SGHVS and CDR2 FNYEAQ. V lost 1 base, J lost 0 bases, and 7 bases lay in between. The chain's CDR3 is CASSLEGSSYEQYF. CDR3 DNA: TGTGCCAGCAGCTTAGAGGGTAGCTCCTACGAGCAGTACTTC.

Remarks on this clone: Other DNA sequences in this specimen translate into the identical CDR3. This chain connects TRBV30 to TRBJ1-1, with D unresolved. The V end was cut by 2 bases, the J end by 1 base, with 2 bases between. The length of the CDR3 is 11 residues. In germline, CDR1 is GTSNPN, CDR2 SVGIG (reference sequence). CDR3 loop: CAWSRNTEAFF. As DNA, the CDR3 is TGTGCCTGGAGTCGGAACACTGAAGCTTTCTTT.

Of note for this clone: The sample has other DNA sequences that encode this CDR3 too. The rearrangement links TRBV30 to TRBJ1-1; D is undetermined. CDR1 and CDR2 from the germline V gene are GTSNPN and SVGIG (reference sequence). Trimming removed 2 bases from V and 5 bases from J, with 6 bases in between. The CDR3 sequence is 11 residues long. CDR3 region: CAWSRGTEAFF. The CDR3 nucleotides are TGTGCCTGGAGTAGAGGTACTGAAGCTTTCTTT.

This chain joins TRBV30 and TRBJ2-7; D is possibly TRBD1 (5 bases). Germline V gene sequence: CDR1 GTSNPN, CDR2 SVGIG (reference sequence). Trimming removed 2 bases at V and 6 bases at J, with 8 bases between. CDR3 size: 11 residues. CDR3 DNA: TGTGCCTGGAGTCCTGACAGCGAGCAGTACTTC. Encoded protein: CAWSPDSEQYF.

V gene TRBV30 combines with J gene TRBJ2-7, with TRBD1 as a possible D gene (6 bases). The CDR3 length is 14 residues. CDR1 and CDR2 (germline): GTSNPN, SVGIG (reference sequence). The V and J ends lost 4 bases and 3 bases respectively, with 16 bases between them. The CDR3 loop is CAWNAGTPDYEQYF. The DNA for the CDR3 is TGTGCCTGGAATGCAGGGACACCTGACTACGAGCAGTACTTC.

This clone appeared a few times. This chain links TRBV30 with TRBJ2-2; 7 nucleotides line up with TRBD2. Germline V gives CDR1 GTSNPN, CDR2 SVGIG (reference sequence). This CDR3 has 15 residues. Trimming took 1 base from V and 5 from J; bases not matched to a gene: 7. CDR3: CAWSARGVRTGELFF. Written as DNA, the CDR3 is TGTGCCTGGAGTGCCCGGGGGGTGAGAACCGGGGAGCTGTTTTTT.

This chain uses TRBV4-1 with TRBJ1-1; D perhaps matches TRBD1 (6 bases). The CDR3 extends over 15 amino acids. Trimming stripped 5 bases from V and 0 bases from J, with 13 bases between. Germline V CDR1 and CDR2: MGHRA, YSYEKL. CDR3 bases: TGCGCCAGCAGCGCGGGGGGCCAGTTGAACACTGAAGCTTTCTTT. It is translated as CASSAGGQLNTEAFF.

The chain couples TRBV5-8 to TRBJ1-2; 8 positions match TRBD1. The CDR3 has 15 residues. Germline lookup yields CDR1 SGHTS and CDR2 YDEGEE. The V gene end was trimmed by 2 bases and the J gene end by 4 bases; junction bases not matched to a gene: 7. CDR3 amino acids: CASSFWQGAGYGYTF. The CDR3 nucleotides read TGTGCCAGCAGCTTTTGGCAGGGGGCAGGCTATGGCTACACCTTC.

V and J are TRBV4-1 and TRBJ2-1; the match to TRBD1 covers 11 bases. Trimming cost V 4 bases and J 7 bases; bases outside gene matches: 3. CDR1 MGHRA and CDR2 YSYEKL come from the germline V gene. The CDR3 totals 14 residues. CDR3 DNA: TGCGCCAGCAGCCCCGGGACAGGGGGGAATGAGCAGTTCTTC. This translates into CASSPGTGGNEQFF.

The V gene is TRBV15, the J gene TRBJ1-1; 8 positions match TRBD1. V lost 3 bases and J lost 6; bases outside the gene matches: 3. The CDR3 spans 13 residues. Germline V gene data show CDR1 as LNHNV and CDR2 as YYDKDF (reference sequence). CDR3 loop: CATSRDRDAEAFF. CDR3 bases: TGTGCCACCAGCAGGGACAGGGATGCTGAAGCTTTCTTT.

This clone was picked up a small number of times. The same CDR3 is also encoded by other DNA sequences in this sample. The CDR3 loop is CASSQGGNTEAFF. The CDR3, as DNA: TGCGCCAGCAGCCAAGGGGGGAACACTGAAGCTTTCTTT. The rearrangement uses TRBV4-1 and TRBJ1-1, with D unresolved. Germline CDR1 MGHRA, CDR2 YSYEKL. Trimming cost V 1 base and J 1 base, with 4 bases left between them. The CDR3 runs to 13 residues.

As DNA, the CDR3 is TGTGCCAGCAGTTACCTAGTGGGGGATACGCAGTATTTT. Translated, it gives CASSYLVGDTQYF. V is TRBV6-6 and J is TRBJ2-3; D not certain. The germline CDR1 and CDR2 sequences are MNHNY and SVGAGI (reference sequence). Trimming took 2 bases from V and 6 from J, leaving 9 bases between them. The CDR3 has 13 amino acids.

This clone was observed at least ten times. V gene TRBV4-2 combines with J gene TRBJ1-1; D not certain. Trimming took 6 bases from V and 2 from J, leaving 13 bases between them. Germline assignment: CDR1 LGHNA and CDR2 YNFKEQ. This CDR3 is 14 amino acids long. The CDR3 here is CASRFKERNTEAFF. The CDR3 nucleotides read TGTGCCAGCAGGTTCAAGGAGCGCAACACTGAAGCTTTCTTT.

The chain employs TRBV27 and TRBJ2-7; 7 positions agree with TRBD1. V dropped 3 bases and J dropped 4; count of bases not matched to a gene: 6. Germline V gene sequence: CDR1 MNHEY, CDR2 SMNVEV (reference sequence). The CDR3 contains 14 residues. The CDR3: CASSFRLQGYEQYF. The CDR3 DNA reads TGTGCCAGCAGTTTTCGACTACAGGGGTACGAGCAGTACTTC.